This is a list of T cell receptor beta chains from one sample in a study of blood T cell repertoires in COVID-19. The assay was immunoSEQ multiplex PCR, and TCRdb's table has in-frame clones only and misses some. The data show 350,000 to 450,000 clones, 85% seen once. Sequenced sample: peripheral blood. Every receptor here comes from a woman aged 18-29 years with acute or convalescent COVID-19. CDR3s include the opening cysteine and the closing phenylalanine or tryptophan. D genes are given only for firm matches. Some rows have no size entry. The others give once, few or many, or a class for an expanded clone.

TRBD1	few	16	TRBV18	TRBJ1-1	CASSPDRASRNTEAFF	TGTGCCAGCTCACCAGACAGGGCGAGTCGGAACACTGAAGCTTTCTTT
NA	once	15	TRBV7-2	TRBJ2-1	CASSLPRSSYNEQFF	TGTGCCAGCAGCCTACCCCGGAGCTCCTACAATGAGCAGTTCTTC
TRBD2	NA	15	TRBV4-1	TRBJ2-3	CASNTGLAGGDTQYF	TGCGCCAGCAACACGGGACTAGCGGGGGGAGATACGCAGTATTTT
TRBD1	NA	15	TRBV7-9	TRBJ1-6	CASSSDRLEISPLHF	TGTGCCAGCAGCTCGGACAGGTTGGAGATTTCACCCCTCCACTTT
TRBD2	NA	19	TRBV13	TRBJ2-3	CASSPSRLAGGRGTDTQYF	TGTGCCAGCAGCCCCTCGAGACTAGCGGGGGGGCGGGGCACAGATACGCAGTATTTT
NA	few	15	TRBV6-6	TRBJ1-1	CASSKKGALNTEAFF	TGTGCCAGCAGCAAAAAGGGAGCGCTGAACACTGAAGCTTTCTTT
NA	NA	15	TRBV24-1	TRBJ2-3	CATSDPRQGGDTQYF	TGTGCCACCAGTGATCCCCGGCAGGGCGGAGATACGCAGTATTTT
TRBD1	NA	14	TRBV5-8	TRBJ2-5	CASSDTDRGETQYF	TGTGCCAGCAGCGACACCGACAGGGGGGAGACCCAGTACTTC
TRBD2	NA	14	TRBV29-1	TRBJ2-1	CSVQRGGTYNEQFF	TGCAGCGTGCAGCGGGGGGGCACCTACAATGAGCAGTTCTTC
NA	NA	15	TRBV2	TRBJ2-7	CASRDGTVTSYEQYF	TGTGCCAGCAGAGACGGGACTGTAACTTCCTACGAGCAGTACTTC
NA	NA	13	TRBV11-2	TRBJ1-4	CASSQTTGPKLFF	TGTGCCAGCAGCCAAACCACCGGTCCAAAACTGTTTTTT
NA	NA	13	TRBV2	TRBJ2-5	CASRPQKRETQYF	TGTGCCAGCAGGCCCCAAAAGCGGGAGACCCAGTACTTC